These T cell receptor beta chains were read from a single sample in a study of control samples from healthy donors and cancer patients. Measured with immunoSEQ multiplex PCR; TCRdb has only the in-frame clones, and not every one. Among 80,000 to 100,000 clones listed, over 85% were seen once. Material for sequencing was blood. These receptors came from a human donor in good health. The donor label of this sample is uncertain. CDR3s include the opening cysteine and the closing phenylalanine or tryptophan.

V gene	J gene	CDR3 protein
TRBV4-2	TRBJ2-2	CASSQASAGELFF
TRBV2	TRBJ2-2	CASTGDTGELFF
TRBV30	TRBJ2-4	CAWTQGGIQNIQYF
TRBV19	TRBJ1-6	CASRETGGPQWGSPLHF
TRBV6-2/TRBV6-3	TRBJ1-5	CASSKDRGSGNQPQHF
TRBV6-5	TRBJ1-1	CASSYSQGSLTEAFF
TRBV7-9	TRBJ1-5	CASSLSPSNQPQHF
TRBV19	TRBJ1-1	CASSSPDRSVRLMNTEAFF
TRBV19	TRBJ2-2	CASSSNVGTPLNTGELFF
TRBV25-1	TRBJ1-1	CASSEVLNTEAFF
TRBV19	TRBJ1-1	CASSFRGPDTEAFF
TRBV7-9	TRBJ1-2	CASSLSDGYTF
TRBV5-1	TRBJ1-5	CASSLSPGNNQPQHF
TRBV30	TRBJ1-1	CAWTPRHKTEAFF
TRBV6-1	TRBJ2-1	CASSEAEQGADEQFF
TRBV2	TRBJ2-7	CASSERGSGTDF
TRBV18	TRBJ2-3	CASSPPLADTQYF
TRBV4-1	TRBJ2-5	CASSQVFGTSGVGETQYF
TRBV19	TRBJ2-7	CASSNGQGSSYEQYF
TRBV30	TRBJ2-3	CAWSVAGGLAGGTDTQYF
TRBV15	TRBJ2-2	CATSRVGQGELFF
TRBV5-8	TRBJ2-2	CASSLRSTSGATGELFF
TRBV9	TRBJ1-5	CASSEGQGGNQPQHF
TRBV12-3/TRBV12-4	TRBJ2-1	CASSFTHNEQFF
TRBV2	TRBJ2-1	CVTRFAYNEQFF
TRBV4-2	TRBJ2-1	CASSQRTGAKNEQFF
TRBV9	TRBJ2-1	CASSVGDYNEQFF
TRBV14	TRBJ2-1	CASSQGSPNEQFF
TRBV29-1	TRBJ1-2	CSVEGQGNGYTF